This is a list of T cell receptor beta chains from one sample in a study of blood T cells in healthy people across ages. TCRdb independently ran MiXCR on the 5' RACE reads; one entry per CDR3 protein. The sample consists of about 1.1 million distinct CDR3 sequences, approximately 38% of them appearing once. The sequencing input was blood. These receptors came from a man in his late teens or twenties in good health. Each CDR3 is given with its conserved first and last residue. Each record gives: J gene, V gene, clone size, D gene, CDR3 protein, CDR3 DNA. A D gene is named only where the DNA matches it firmly. Size is stated for part of the rows, as once, few or many counts, or as a class when the clone is expanded.

>TRBJ1-1|TRBV10-3|-|-
CATRSGARNTEAFF
TGTGCCACCCGATCAGGGGCCCGGAACACTGAAGCTTTCTTT
>TRBJ2-7|TRBV3-1|-|-
CASSRTGVGDYEQYF
TGTGCCAGCAGCCGGACCGGGGTGGGAGACTACGAGCAGTACTTC
>TRBJ1-6|TRBV7-2|-|-
CASSLRPAPNSPLHF
TGTGCCAGCAGCTTGAGGCCAGCTCCTAATTCACCCCTCCACTTT
>TRBJ2-7|TRBV27|few|-
CASSFIGGGPPYEQYF
TGTGCCAGCAGTTTTATAGGGGGGGGCCCTCCCTACGAGCAGTACTTC
>TRBJ1-4|TRBV7-8|-|-
CASSPSWRSSLNEKLFF
TGTGCCAGCAGCCCGAGCTGGAGAAGTTCCCTTAATGAAAAACTGTTTTTT
>TRBJ1-2|TRBV7-9|-|-
CASSLPGDYSYTF
TGTGCCAGCAGCTTACCAGGGGACTATAGCTACACCTTC
>TRBJ2-3|TRBV7-2|-|TRBD2
CASSFSSGDTDTQYF
TGTGCCAGCAGCTTCTCTAGCGGGGACACAGATACGCAGTATTTT
>TRBJ2-2|TRBV12-3/TRBV12-4|few|-
CASSSLSTPNTGELFF
TGTGCCAGCAGTAGTTTGTCTACCCCGAACACCGGGGAGCTGTTTTTT
>TRBJ1-2|TRBV5-1|-|TRBD1
CASSADRGRDGYTF
TGCGCCAGCAGCGCGGACAGGGGACGGGACGGCTACACCTTC
>TRBJ1-2|TRBV4-3|-|-
CASSQDGRFAYTF
TGCGCCAGCAGCCAGGACGGGCGGTTTGCCTACACCTTC
>TRBJ1-3|TRBV7-2|-|-
CASSTPGSSGNTIYF
TGTGCCAGCAGCACGCCCGGCAGCTCTGGAAACACCATATATTTT
>TRBJ1-3|TRBV12-3/TRBV12-4|once|-
CASRGTPRNTIYF
TGTGCCAGCAGGGGGACGCCTAGAAACACCATATATTTT
>TRBJ2-3|TRBV20-1|-|TRBD2
CSASPTSGTTDAQYF
TGCAGTGCTAGTCCGACTAGCGGGACCACAGATGCGCAGTATTTT